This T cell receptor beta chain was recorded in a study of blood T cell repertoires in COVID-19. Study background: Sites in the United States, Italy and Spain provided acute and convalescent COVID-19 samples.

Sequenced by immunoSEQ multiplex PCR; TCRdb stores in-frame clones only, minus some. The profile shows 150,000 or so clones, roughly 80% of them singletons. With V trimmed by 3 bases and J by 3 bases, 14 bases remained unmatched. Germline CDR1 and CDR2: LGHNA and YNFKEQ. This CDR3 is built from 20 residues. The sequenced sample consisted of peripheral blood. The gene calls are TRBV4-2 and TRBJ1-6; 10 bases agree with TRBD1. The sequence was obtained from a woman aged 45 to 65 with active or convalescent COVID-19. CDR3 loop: CASSQGWGSGTGDYNSPLHF. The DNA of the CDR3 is TGTGCCAGCAGCCAGGGTTGGGGGTCCGGGACAGGGGACTATAATTCACCCCTCCACTTT.